This T cell receptor beta chain was found in a study of blood T cells in healthy people across ages. The second PCR ran about 6 to 12 cycles with a sample-barcoded 5' primer and J-beta primers. MiXCR, applied by TCRdb to the 5' RACE reads, yields one record per CDR3 protein. The sample consists of fewer than 950,000 distinct CDR3 sequences, roughly 34% of them appearing once. Each of the donors had roughly 9.4 milliliters of peripheral blood drawn into EDTA-treated Vacutainer tubes. The CDR3 spans 17 residues. Germline-derived CDR1 and CDR2 are MNHEY and SVGEGT. The ends were cut back, 6 bases at V and 2 bases at J, with 20 bases in the middle.

The rearrangement joins TRBV6-2 or TRBV6-3 to TRBJ2-1; D is ambiguous. The receptor was isolated from a man aged 18 to 30 in good health. What was sequenced was blood. Here the CDR3 DNA reads TGTGCCAGCAGGCGCCAACCCCTCGTGGTGCCCTACAATGAGCAGTTCTTC. Translated, it gives CASRRQPLVVPYNEQFF.